Shown below are 10 T cell receptor beta chains from a single sample sequenced in a study of Tregs in tolerant kidney transplant recipients. Mixed chimerism was transient after nonmyeloablative marrow transplants from related graft donors. Sequencing was performed with immunoSEQ multiplex PCR; in TCRdb, only in-frame clones are kept and a portion is missing. The sample totals more than 11,000 clones. This specimen consisted of CD8+ T cells from blood (PBMCs), obtained 6 months after the transplant. These receptor sequences come from a human patient who received a combined kidney and bone marrow transplant. The T cells may partly be graft donor cells.

As to this clone: Read sequence stops 3 residues before the CDR3 end, and the germline J gene provides the missing end. The V call is TRBV7-6, the J call TRBJ2-3; TRBD2 might be the D (7 bases). The V end lost 5 bases, the J end lost 2 bases, and 11 bases lay between the germline ends. Germline assignment: CDR1 SGHVS and CDR2 FNYEAQ. The CDR3 loop spans 14 amino acids. The CDR3 bases that were read are TGTGCCAGCAGCCTAGGGGGGGACACAGATACG. It is translated as CASSLGGDTDT. The entire CDR3 reads CASSLGGDTDTQYF.

For this clone: Read coverage stops 3 residues before the CDR3 terminus; the germline J gene supplies the remainder. This rearrangement joins TRBV11-3 to TRBJ2-1; D remains unclear. Germline assignment: CDR1 SGHNT and CDR2 YENEEA. The CDR3 totals 12 residues. V was clipped by 4 bases and J by 5 bases, with 6 bases between them. The CDR3 DNA, read in part, is TGTGCCAGCAGCTCCCAGGACAATGAG. The encoded protein is CASSSQDNE. The complete CDR3 protein is CASSSQDNEQFF.

Judged by frequency, this clone is medium-sized. The read is 3 residues too short to cover the CDR3 end, so that end is filled in from the germline J gene. J is TRBJ1-2 and V is TRBV5-6, with a possible D match to TRBD1 (5 bases). This CDR3 region has 13 residues. CDR1 is SGHDT and CDR2 is YYEEEE in the germline V gene. Trimming shortened V by 2 bases and J by 4 bases, and 9 bases separated the two germline ends. CDR3 residues: CASSLRGFYGYTF. The part of the CDR3 DNA that was read is TGTGCCAGCAGCTTAAGGGGTTTCTATGGC.

As regards this clone: With the read ending 3 residues before the CDR3 end, the germline J gene is used to fill in that end. This chain links TRBV5-1 with TRBJ2-2; 11 bases align to TRBD2. The CDR3 contains 17 residues. Germline CDR1 SGHRS, CDR2 YFSETQ. With 4 bases clipped from V and 0 bases from J, the junction kept 5 bases outside the gene matches. Here the CDR3 reads CASSRKGLAANTGELFF. CDR3 bases read: TGCGCCAGCAGCCGTAAGGGACTAGCGGCGAACACCGGGGAG.

In regard to this clone: The CDR3 end falls 3 residues outside the read, so it is completed with the germline J gene. The V call is TRBV23-1, the J call TRBJ1-2; the match to TRBD1 covers 9 bases. TRBV23-1 is an ORF, with its function uncertain. Trimming at V came to 3 bases and at J to 2 bases, leaving 13 bases not matched to a gene. The CDR3 consists of 18 residues. The sequenced part of the CDR3 DNA is TGCGCCAGCAGTCACCCCGGGACAGGGAGTGGGAGGAACTATGGC. Its protein is CASSHPGTGSGRNYG. The whole CDR3 protein is CASSHPGTGSGRNYGYTF.

As regards this clone: From the germline J gene comes the end of the CDR3, since the read stops 3 residues before it. The chain has TRBV4-1 and TRBJ1-3, with D perhaps TRBD1 (5 bases). The CDR3 runs 16 residues. CDR1 is MGHRA and CDR2 is YSYEKL in the germline V gene. V was shortened by 2 bases and J by 2 bases, with 13 bases between the two germline ends. CDR3 in amino acids: CASSQFPQGAGNTIYF. CDR3 DNA (partial): TGCGCCAGCAGCCAATTCCCGCAAGGGGCTGGAAACACC.

Comment on this clone: The read ends 3 residues before the CDR3 terminus; that terminus is restored from the germline J gene. This rearrangement joins TRBV18 to TRBJ1-1; maybe TRBD1 (6 bases). Trimming took off 2 bases at V and 0 bases at J, with 16 bases between the two ends. Per the germline V gene, CDR1 is KGHSH and CDR2 is LQKENI. The CDR3 is made up of 17 amino acids. CDR3 bases read: TGTGCCAGCTCACCAATGGGGGCGCTGGGGGTGAACACTGAA. Protein sequence: CASSPMGALGVNTE. The full CDR3 sequence reads CASSPMGALGVNTEAFF.

About this clone: Coverage ceases 3 residues before the CDR3 finishes, and the germline J gene fills in the end. The chain is built from TRBV18 and TRBJ1-6; D ambiguous. CDR1 and CDR2 (germline): KGHSH, LQKENI. Trimming left V 3 bases short and J 2 bases short, with 8 bases between. The length of the CDR3 is 15 residues. The CDR3 reads CASSPSGTYNSPLHF. CDR3 DNA, as far as it was read: TGTGCCAGCTCACCGAGCGGCACCTATAATTCACCC.

Points on this clone: Read sequence stops 3 residues before the CDR3 end, and the germline J gene provides the missing end. The chain employs TRBV5-1 and TRBJ2-3; D not resolved. The CDR3 consists of 13 residues. Germline-derived CDR1 and CDR2 are SGHRS and YFSETQ. The V and J ends lost 2 bases and 4 bases respectively, with 8 bases between them. The DNA read from the CDR3 is TGCGCCAGCAGCTTAGGCCTAGCAGATACG. It translates to CASSLGLADT. The full CDR3 protein reads CASSLGLADTQYF.

A note on this clone: The read gets to within 3 residues of the CDR3 end, and the germline J gene fills in the rest. The chain couples TRBV19 to TRBJ2-7; D unresolved. CDR3 size: 12 residues. Between the trimmed V and J ends, which lost 7 bases and 3 bases, there was a span of 10 bases. Germline lookup yields CDR1 LNHDA and CDR2 SQIVND (reference sequence). The covered CDR3 bases are TGTGCCAGTACCGGGTCTCACTACGAG. It yields the protein CASTGSHYE. The full CDR3 sequence reads CASTGSHYEQYF.